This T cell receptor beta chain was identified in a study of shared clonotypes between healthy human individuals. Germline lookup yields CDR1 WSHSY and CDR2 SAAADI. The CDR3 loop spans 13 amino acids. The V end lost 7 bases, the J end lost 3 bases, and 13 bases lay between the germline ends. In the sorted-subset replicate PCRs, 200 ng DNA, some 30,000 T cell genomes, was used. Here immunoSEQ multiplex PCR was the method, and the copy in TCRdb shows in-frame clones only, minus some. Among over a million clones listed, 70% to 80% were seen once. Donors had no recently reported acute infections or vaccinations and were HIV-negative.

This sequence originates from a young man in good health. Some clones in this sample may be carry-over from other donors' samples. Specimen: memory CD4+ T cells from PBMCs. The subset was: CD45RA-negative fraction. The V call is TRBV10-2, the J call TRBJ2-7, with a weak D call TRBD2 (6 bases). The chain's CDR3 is CASMMGGLYEQYF. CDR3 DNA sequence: TGCGCCAGCATGATGGGAGGCCTCTACGAGCAGTACTTC.